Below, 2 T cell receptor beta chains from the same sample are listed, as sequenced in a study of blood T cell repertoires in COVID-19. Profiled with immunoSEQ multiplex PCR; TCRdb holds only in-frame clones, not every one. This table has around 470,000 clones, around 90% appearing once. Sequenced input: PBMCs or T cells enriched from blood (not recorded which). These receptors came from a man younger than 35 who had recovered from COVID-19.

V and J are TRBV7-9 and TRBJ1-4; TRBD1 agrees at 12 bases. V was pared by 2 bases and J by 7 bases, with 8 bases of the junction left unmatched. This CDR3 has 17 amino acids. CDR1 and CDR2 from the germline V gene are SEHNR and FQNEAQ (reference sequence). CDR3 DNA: TGTGCCAGCAGCTTACTGGGACAGGGGGCCCTGGGTGAAAAACTGTTTTTT. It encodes CASSLLGQGALGEKLFF.

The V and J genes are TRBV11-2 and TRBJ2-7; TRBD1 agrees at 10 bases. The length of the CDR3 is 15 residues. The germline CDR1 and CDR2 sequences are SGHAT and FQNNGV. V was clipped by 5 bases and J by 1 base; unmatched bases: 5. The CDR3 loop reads CASSMGQGRSYEQYF. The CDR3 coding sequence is TGTGCCAGCAGCATGGGACAGGGGCGATCCTACGAGCAGTACTTC.